This T cell receptor beta chain was identified in a study of blood T cell repertoires in COVID-19. Study in general: T cells, B-cell-depleted T cells, or PBMCs supplied cDNA or gDNA.

V was clipped by 1 base and J by 5 bases; unmatched bases: 11. The germline V gene encodes CDR1 SGHRS and CDR2 YFSETQ. The CDR3 consists of 17 residues. Source study methods: The assay estimated nucleated cells by amplifying reference gene primers. TCRdb keeps only in-frame clones here, not all; method: immunoSEQ multiplex PCR. That table furnishes V, J and clone size, whereas the DNA furnished D and trimming. The sample consists of under 300,000 clones, more than 60% of them appearing once. Sequencing was performed on peripheral blood. The clonotype comes from a middle-aged woman with active or convalescent COVID-19. This chain connects TRBV5-1 to TRBJ2-2, with 7 positions matching TRBD1. In DNA form, the CDR3 reads TGCGCCAGCAGCTTGCACGTTGAGGGGGCGGTGACCGGGGAGCTGTTTTTT. It is translated as CASSLHVEGAVTGELFF.